The present T cell receptor (beta chain) was sequenced within a study of blood T cells in healthy people across ages (dated by TCRdb to 2015 to 2017). The study in broad terms: Template switching captured roughly one uniquely barcoded TCR beta cDNA molecule per two T cells in model experiments. The study measured age-related changes in TCR beta repertoire diversity using deep sequencing normalized with unique cDNA molecular identifiers. The donors were divided into four age groups: young (average roughly 17 years), middle-aged (almost 40), aged (62) and long-lived (about 90). Donors of different ages were randomly distributed across sequencing lanes to avoid experimental bias. For two donors (one aged 18 to 29 and one aged 80 or older), the study analyzed two additional independent replicas of 1 million unique cDNA reads from the same blood draw. What the study reported, not specific to this receptor: There was a strong correlation between observed TCR beta diversity and the percentage of naive T cells measured by flow cytometry. Estimates of total diversity based on one million sequenced T cells were considered lower bounds and underestimates. Conclusive comparison of naive and antigen-experienced compartments was prevented by the profiling of bulk unsorted PBMCs. Compared with the aged group, the long-lived group had more naive CD4+ T cells, fewer expanded clones and increased TCR diversity, suggesting age selection. Observed TCR beta diversity per million T cells fell roughly linearly with age, and a significant reduction was already apparent by age roughly 40. Because donor CMV infection status was unknown, age-related changes in expanded clonotypes were potentially confounded.

On this clonotype: This receptor's antigen is unknown. No much larger clone exists at a distance of one base, and base qualities are not known.

CDR1 MDHEN and CDR2 SYDVKM are derived from the germline V gene. Taken from cysteine to phenylalanine, the CDR3 has 14 residues. This entry keeps only the CDR3 DNA: 42 bases, framed from base 1. V loses 8 bases, J loses 4 bases, and the germline ends lie 15 bases apart. Libraries were made using 5' RACE. The instrument given in TCRdb is Illumina HiSeq 2500. A second roughly 6 to 12 cycle PCR used a sample-barcoded 5' primer and a J-beta primer mix. Each TCR beta cDNA molecule received a unique molecular identifier from a template-switch 5' adaptor carrying 12 random nucleotides. Each sample yielded at least 2.5 million CDR3-containing paired-end reads. First-strand cDNA synthesis was performed from all RNA using the Mint cDNA synthesis kit, with priming by a TRBC-specific oligonucleotide. Following uracil-DNA glycosylase treatment, a first 18-cycle PCR with universal primers M1SS and BC2_uni_R was performed on all cDNA. As for the authors' bioinformatics: Each sample was normalized by randomly selecting 1 million high-quality reads, each carrying a distinct molecular identifier. Reads sharing molecular identifiers were discarded rather than binned into consensus sequences. MiTCR, with a Q25 quality threshold and the strictest error-elimination algorithm, was used for CDR3 identification, clonotype clustering and error correction. A nonparametric unseen species model with Euler transformation was used to estimate a lower bound on total TCR beta diversity. The public reads were run again by TCRdb, first through fastp at Q25 and then through MiXCR, and only productive beta chains were kept. Each record represents a unique CDR3 protein, reported with the most common genes and DNA among its rows. In this record, the V and J calls reflect TCRdb's handling and not the investigators' own analysis. Across this sample there are 1.5 million to 2 million distinct CDR3 sequences, with roughly 52% seen only once. The biggest ten clones account for approximately 2% of the sample.

Systemically healthy Caucasian individuals from Russia, 35 to 50 in total and aged about 6 to 95 years, were included as donors. Each donor gave roughly 11 milliliters of peripheral blood, drawn into EDTA-treated Vacutainer tubes. Ficoll-Paque density-gradient centrifugation was used to isolate PBMCs, with at least 7 million per sample. Trizol reagent was used to extract total RNA from the PBMCs, yielding at least 6 micrograms per sample. Naive CD45RAhigh/CD27high T cell percentages were measured by flow cytometry on a PBMC aliquot from every donor. This receptor was obtained from a woman aged 40 to 50 in good health. Sequencing was performed on blood. The chain uses TRBV28 and TRBJ2-4; no D gene can be assigned with confidence. The DNA sequence is given as TGTGCCAGCTACGGACGACCGGTTAAAAACATTCAGTACTTC. It translates as CASYGRPVKNIQYF.